This passage covers 28 T cell receptor beta chains from one sample sequenced in a study of OX40 agonist ivuxolimab in advanced cancers. Sequencing used immunoSEQ multiplex PCR; TCRdb keeps in-frame clones, though not all of them. The sample yields just over 95,000 clones, 85% to 90% seen once. The sequencing here drew on CD4+ or CD8+ T cells sorted from blood, taken in a trial of the OX40 agonist ivuxolimab. These receptors all come from an adult with an advanced solid tumor such as melanoma, head and neck, liver or kidney cancer.

The rearrangement links TRBV30 to TRBJ2-7; maybe TRBD1 (5 bases). The CDR3 length is 13 residues. Trimming removed 1 base from V and 6 bases from J, with 13 bases in between. Germline CDR1 GTSNPN, CDR2 SVGIG (reference sequence). The chain's CDR3 is CAWSEAGWSEQYF. As DNA, the CDR3 is TGTGCCTGGAGTGAGGCAGGGTGGAGCGAGCAGTACTTC.

The chain has TRBV28 and TRBJ2-1, with 11 bases lining up with TRBD2. J was trimmed by 9 bases and V by 3 bases; bases with no gene match: 10. The germline V gene encodes CDR1 MDHEN and CDR2 SYDVKM. The CDR3 is 16 residues long. CDR3 residues: CASSLGTSGQKVEQFF. In DNA, the CDR3 is TGTGCCAGCAGTTTGGGGACTAGCGGTCAAAAAGTTGAGCAGTTCTTC.

The rearrangement uses TRBV30 and TRBJ2-7, with 8 bases that match TRBD1. The V and J ends lost 0 bases and 1 base, in that order; junction bases with no gene match: 14. In germline, CDR1 is GTSNPN, CDR2 SVGIG (reference sequence). The CDR3 totals 18 residues. The CDR3, as DNA: TGTGCCTGGAGTGTACGGCGCTCAGGGGGCGCCAGGTCCTACGAGCAGTACTTC. It is translated as CAWSVRRSGGARSYEQYF.

Here the CDR3 reads CASGTGDQPQHF. For the CDR3, the DNA is TGCGCCAGCGGGACAGGGGATCAGCCCCAGCATTTT. The chain uses TRBV10-1 and TRBJ1-5; 10 nucleotides line up with TRBD1. J was trimmed by 5 bases and V by 8 bases; bases with no gene match: 0. This CDR3 has 12 amino acids. Germline V lookup: CDR1 WNHNN, CDR2 SYGVQD (reference sequence).

This clone was recorded once. The chain carries TRBV7-9 and TRBJ1-4, with D uncertain. Germline CDR1 reads SEHNR; CDR2 reads FQNEAQ (reference sequence). This CDR3 spans 14 amino acids. Between the trimmed V and J ends, which lost 2 bases and 6 bases, there was a span of 10 bases. The DNA for the CDR3 is TGTGCCAGCAGCTTACCCTGGGGTGATGAAAAACTGTTTTTT. Translation gives CASSLPWGDEKLFF. The variable domain in full, completed from reference TRBV7-9 and TRBJ1-4, reads DTGVSQNPRHKITKRGQNVTFRCDPISEHNRLYWYRQTLGQGPEFLTYFQNEAQLEKSRLLSDRFSAERPKGSFSTLEIQRTEQGDSAMYLCASSLPWGDEKLFFGSGTQLSVL.

This sequence joins TRBV10-3 and TRBJ2-7; D is tentatively TRBD1 or TRBD2 (7 bases each). V lost 5 bases to trimming and J lost 1 base, with 12 bases between them. Germline values: CDR1 ENHRY, CDR2 SYGVKD. CDR3 size: 14 residues. The CDR3, as DNA: TGTGCCATCAGTCGGCAGGGGGGGTCCTACGAGCAGTACTTC. This codes for CAISRQGGSYEQYF.

The chain recombines TRBV19 with TRBJ2-7, with a tentative D call TRBD1 (6 bases). Per germline, CDR1 LNHDA and CDR2 SQIVND (reference sequence). This CDR3 region has 14 residues. Trimming shortened V by 2 bases and J by 3 bases, and 11 bases separated the two germline ends. The DNA of the CDR3 is TGTGCCAGTAGTATACAGGGGAGCGGCTACGAGCAGTACTTC. It codes for CASSIQGSGYEQYF.

Notes on this clone: The same CDR3 also results from other DNA sequences found in this sample. The CDR3 DNA follows: TGTGCCAGCAGCGACCGGGACCGGGGAGAAAAACTGTTTTTT. Translated: CASSDRDRGEKLFF. The rearrangement links TRBV7-9 to TRBJ1-4, with D possibly TRBD1 on 5 matching bases. Germline CDR1 and CDR2: SEHNR and FQNEAQ (reference sequence). V lost 5 bases and J lost 8, with 15 bases in between. The CDR3 covers 14 residues.

The chain has TRBV5-4 and TRBJ2-2, with D possibly being TRBD2 (6 bases). Trimming pared 4 bases from V and 1 base from J, leaving 11 bases between. The CDR3 contains 15 residues. Per germline, CDR1 SGHNT and CDR2 YYREEE (reference sequence). In DNA form, the CDR3 reads TGTGCCAGCAGCACGGGACTTTGGAACACCGGGGAGCTGTTTTTT. Translating it yields CASSTGLWNTGELFF.

Details on this clone: Additional DNA sequences in this sample encode the identical CDR3. This chain links TRBV7-7 with TRBJ2-7, with TRBD1 matching 8 bases. Trimming cost V 1 base and J 2 bases; bases outside gene matches: 1. Germline CDR1 and CDR2: SSHAT and FNYEAQ (reference sequence). CDR3 length: 14 residues. The CDR3 bases are TGTGCCAGCAGCTTAGAACAGGGGGCCTACGAGCAGTACTTC. This codes for CASSLEQGAYEQYF. The whole variable domain, remainder taken from reference TRBV7-7 and TRBJ2-7, is GAGVSQSPRYKVTKRGQDVTLRCDPISSHATLYWYQQALGQGPEFLTYFNYEAQPDKSGLPSDRFSAERPEGSISTLTIQRTEQRDSAMYRCASSLEQGAYEQYFGPGTRLTVT.

The DNA for the CDR3 is TGTGCCAGCAGGGCCCGCTCTGTTGGGGCCAACGTCCTGACTTTC. The encoded protein is CASRARSVGANVLTF. The chain couples TRBV6-6 to TRBJ2-6; no clear D. Per the germline V gene, CDR1 is MNHNY and CDR2 is SVGAGI (reference sequence). The CDR3 spans 15 residues. The V end was cut by 6 bases, the J end by 3 bases, with 12 bases between.

V and J are TRBV10-3 and TRBJ2-7; a weak D match, TRBD1 (6 bases). V lost 2 bases to trimming and J lost 0 bases, with 8 bases between them. The CDR3 loop spans 14 amino acids. Looked up from germline, CDR1 is ENHRY and CDR2 is SYGVKD. CDR3 coding DNA: TGTGCCATCAGTGAGGGACAGAGCTCCTACGAGCAGTACTTC. It specifies CAISEGQSSYEQYF.

The count of this clone is one. The chain is built from TRBV5-6 and TRBJ1-3; no definite D call. The CDR3 is 16 amino acids. The germline V gene has CDR1 SGHDT and CDR2 YYEEEE. Trimming stripped 0 bases from V and 0 bases from J, with 10 bases between. CDR3 amino acids: CASSLGHLSSGNTIYF. The DNA for the CDR3 is TGTGCCAGCAGCTTGGGGCACCTGAGCTCTGGAAACACCATATATTTT.

Remarks on this clone: Other DNA sequences from this sample encode an identical CDR3 as well. The gene calls are TRBV5-1 and TRBJ2-7; 9 nucleotides line up with TRBD2. V was clipped by 2 bases and J by 0 bases; unmatched bases: 0. This CDR3 region has 14 residues. The V gene's germline CDR1 is SGHRS and CDR2 YFSETQ. The DNA of the CDR3 is TGCGCCAGCAGCTTTAGCGGGAGCTCCTACGAGCAGTACTTC. This translates into CASSFSGSSYEQYF.

V gene TRBV19 combines with J gene TRBJ1-4, with D perhaps matching TRBD1 (5 bases). Germline V lookup: CDR1 LNHDA, CDR2 SQIVND (reference sequence). The CDR3 contains 16 residues. The germline V and J ends were trimmed by 6 bases and 2 bases, with 16 bases remaining between them. The CDR3 sequence: CASRSNTEGTNEKLFF. In DNA, the CDR3 is TGTGCCAGTAGGAGCAATACAGAGGGGACTAATGAAAAACTGTTTTTT.

CDR3 sequence (DNA): TGCAGCGTTGTCAGGGGCAACACAGATACGCAGTATTTT. Protein product: CSVVRGNTDTQYF. The rearrangement uses TRBV29-1 and TRBJ2-3; D might be TRBD1 (6 bases). The germline V gene has CDR1 SQVTM and CDR2 ANQGSEA. The CDR3 consists of 13 residues. The V end lost 4 bases, the J end lost 2 bases, and 10 bases lay between the germline ends.

As concerns this clone: The junction and the germline gene differ at one end; a read error may be behind it. The CDR3 here is CASSPRSASGSYEQYF. The CDR3 region has the DNA TGTGCCAGCTCCCCACGATCGGCTAGCGGCTCCTACGAGCAGTACTTC. This rearrangement joins TRBV18 to TRBJ2-7, with 7 nucleotides matching TRBD2. The germline gives CDR1 KGHSH, CDR2 LQKENI. The CDR3 consists of 16 residues. Variable domain in full (rest from reference TRBV18 and TRBJ2-7): NAGVMQNPRHLVRRRGQEARLRCSPMKGHSHVYWYRQLPEEGLKFMVYLQKENIIDESGMPKERFSAEFPKEGPSILRIQQVVRGDSAAYFCASSPRSASGSYEQYFGPGTRLTVT.

The gene calls are TRBV30 and TRBJ2-2; tentatively, D is TRBD1 (5 bases). The germline V gene encodes CDR1 GTSNPN and CDR2 SVGIG (reference sequence). V shed 4 bases and J shed 2 bases, with 11 bases lying between them. CDR3 length: 14 residues. The CDR3 protein is CAWKRQRNTGELFF. CDR3 nucleotide sequence: TGTGCCTGGAAACGACAGAGAAACACCGGGGAGCTGTTTTTT.

V gene TRBV29-1 combines with J gene TRBJ2-1; tentatively, D is TRBD2 (5 bases). The CDR3 has 15 amino acids. Per the germline V gene, CDR1 is SQVTM and CDR2 is ANQGSEA. Trimming took 3 bases from V and 6 from J, leaving 18 bases between them. The CDR3 region has the DNA TGCAGCGTTGATGGACTTTTAGGGTCACTCAATGAGCAGTTCTTC. It encodes CSVDGLLGSLNEQFF.

The chain recombines TRBV29-1 with TRBJ1-2, with 8 bases identical to TRBD1. CDR1 SQVTM and CDR2 ANQGSEA come from the germline V gene. The length of the CDR3 is 14 residues. With V trimmed by 2 bases and J by 4 bases, 6 bases remained unmatched. As DNA, the CDR3 is TGCAGCGTTGAATTACCGGGACAGGCCTATGGCTACACCTTC. It is translated as CSVELPGQAYGYTF.

This clone was counted only a few times. The genes are TRBV6-5 and TRBJ2-7; D gene unclear. CDR1 MNHEY and CDR2 SVGAGI come from the germline V gene. Trimming removed 2 bases from V and 4 bases from J, with 9 bases in between. The CDR3 extends over 13 amino acids. This CDR3 is CASSYGYRYEQYF. The CDR3 region has the DNA TGTGCCAGCAGTTACGGGTATCGTTACGAGCAGTACTTC.

The CDR3 sequence is CSGSYLPGGEQYF. The CDR3 bases are TGCAGCGGTTCATACCTCCCGGGGGGCGAGCAGTACTTC. The V and J genes are TRBV29-1 and TRBJ2-7; TRBD2 matches 7 bases. Per germline, CDR1 SQVTM and CDR2 ANQGSEA. Trimming at V came to 7 bases and at J to 6 bases, leaving 12 bases not matched to a gene. The CDR3 contains 13 residues.

V gene TRBV19 combines with J gene TRBJ2-7; D is perhaps TRBD2 (5 bases). V dropped 4 bases and J dropped 2 bases, with 15 bases sitting between them. The CDR3 has 15 amino acids. The V gene's germline CDR1 is LNHDA and CDR2 SQIVND (reference sequence). The CDR3 sequence is CASSKRGEGTYEQYF. The CDR3 DNA is TGTGCCAGTAGTAAACGGGGTGAGGGTACCTACGAGCAGTACTTC.

V gene TRBV13 combines with J gene TRBJ2-5, with 7 bases lining up with TRBD1. After removal of 5 bases from V and 4 bases from J, the junction contained 10 bases not matched to a gene. Germline V gene sequence: CDR1 PRHDT, CDR2 FYEKMQ (reference sequence). The CDR3 is 15 residues long. The CDR3 sequence is CASSRRTGGGETQYF. CDR3 in DNA: TGTGCCAGCAGCCGGAGGACAGGTGGGGGAGAGACCCAGTACTTC.

The chain combines TRBV5-1 with TRBJ1-1; no clear D. V gave up 4 bases and J gave up 5 bases, with 18 bases separating them. Germline CDR1 is SGHRS and CDR2 is YFSETQ. This CDR3 has 15 residues. The CDR3 reads CASSEQVSGRTEAFF. Here the CDR3 DNA reads TGCGCCAGCAGCGAGCAGGTGTCCGGGAGAACTGAAGCTTTCTTT.

V and J are TRBV30 and TRBJ2-3, with D possibly being TRBD2 (6 bases). The germline V gene has CDR1 GTSNPN and CDR2 SVGIG (reference sequence). The CDR3 consists of 13 residues. V lost 8 bases to trimming and J lost 0 bases, with 12 bases between them. The CDR3: CAGGSGSTDTQYF. CDR3 nucleotide sequence: TGTGCCGGAGGGAGCGGGAGCACAGATACGCAGTATTTT.

The rearrangement joins TRBV5-6 to TRBJ2-1, with D unclear. Germline CDR1 and CDR2: SGHDT and YYEEEE. Trimming took 3 bases from V and 5 from J, leaving 12 bases between them. The CDR3 contains 14 residues. CDR3 sequence reads: CASSSPNPNNEQFF. In DNA, the CDR3 is TGTGCCAGCAGCTCCCCGAACCCCAACAATGAGCAGTTCTTC.

V and J are TRBV9 and TRBJ2-5; D is perhaps TRBD2 (6 bases). The germline V gene has CDR1 SGDLS and CDR2 YYNGEE. The CDR3 totals 14 residues. Trimming shortened V by 0 bases and J by 5 bases, and 11 bases separated the two germline ends. In nucleotides, the CDR3 is TGTGCCAGCAGCGTAGGGGCGGGACGGGAGACCCAGTACTTC. Protein product: CASSVGAGRETQYF.